This T cell receptor (beta chain) was recovered during a study of OX40 agonist ivuxolimab in advanced cancers. Study findings and constraints: Determination of antigen specificity was not performed for the expanded peripheral T cells.

The CDR3 contains 14 residues. The V gene's germline CDR1 is SGHDT and CDR2 YYEEEE. Deletions cut 5 bases from V and 0 bases from J, with 11 bases between. About this clone: Its target is not known.

Here immunoSEQ multiplex PCR was the method, and the copy in TCRdb shows in-frame clones only, minus some. The sample has tens of thousands of clones; about four fifths are singletons. The chain links TRBV5-6 to TRBJ1-1; a weak D match, TRBD1 (5 bases). This TCR was recovered from an adult with an advanced solid tumor such as melanoma, head and neck, liver or kidney cancer. The material sequenced was CD4+ or CD8+ T cells sorted from blood, taken in a trial of the OX40 agonist ivuxolimab. CDR3 amino acids: CASRVVGLNTEAFF. The CDR3 region has the DNA TGTGCCAGCAGGGTGGTGGGGCTGAACACTGAAGCTTTCTTT.